The rows below give T cell receptor beta chains drawn from one sample of a study of glioma-infiltrating T cells after dendritic cell vaccination. Here immunoSEQ multiplex PCR was the method, and the copy in TCRdb shows in-frame clones only, minus some. The profile shows tens of thousands of clones, approximately 85% of them singletons. This sample comprised blood, obtained before dendritic cell vaccination. The receptors shown here come from a human donor with glioblastoma. The CDR3 runs from the conserved cysteine through the conserved F or W. The order of the fields is D gene, J gene, CDR3 length, clone size, V gene, CDR3 DNA, CDR3 protein. The D gene is left open where the match is weak. For some rows the clone size is stated as once, few or many, or as a class when expanded; others skip it.

TRBD2	TRBJ2-1	15	few	TRBV12-5	TGTGCTAGTGTCCTTAGCGGGGGACCACCCAATGAGCAGTTCTTC	CASVLSGGPPNEQFF
TRBD2	TRBJ2-1	14	NA	TRBV10-2	TGCGCCAGCACCCGGACTAGCGGGAGCAATGAGCAGTTCTTC	CASTRTSGSNEQFF
TRBD1	TRBJ1-2	14	few	TRBV27	TGTGCCAGCAGCAAGGGACAGGAAATCTATGGCTACACCTTC	CASSKGQEIYGYTF
NA	TRBJ1-5	16	NA	TRBV7-6	TGTGCCAGCAGCTTAGATGTTCCTTCGGGCAATCAGCCCCAGCATTTT	CASSLDVPSGNQPQHF
TRBD1	TRBJ1-4	18	once	TRBV6-1	TGTGCCAGCAGTGGCCGGGGACAGACCCATGCAACTAATGAAAAACTGTTTTTT	CASSGRGQTHATNEKLFF
NA	TRBJ1-5	15	NA	TRBV6-6	TGTGCCAGTAGTTCCAGGGATGGGGCCAATCAGCCCCAGCATTTT	CASSSRDGANQPQHF
NA	TRBJ1-2	13	once	TRBV14	TGTGCCAGCAGCCACCGGGGGACCGATGGCTACACCTTC	CASSHRGTDGYTF
TRBD1	TRBJ1-2	14	NA	TRBV10-3	TGTGCCAACTTTCGGACAGGGGGCCACTATGGCTACACCTTC	CANFRTGGHYGYTF
NA	TRBJ2-7	13	NA	TRBV28	TGTGCCAGCGGAATCCAGGCCTCCTACGAGCAGTACTTC	CASGIQASYEQYF
TRBD2	TRBJ2-3	15	NA	TRBV5-1	TGCGCCAGCAGCTTAACTAGCGGGAGCCCAGATACGCAGTATTTT	CASSLTSGSPDTQYF
TRBD1	TRBJ2-5	13	NA	TRBV5-4	TGTGCCAGCAGCTCAGGGGGCGGTGAGACCCAGTACTTC	CASSSGGGETQYF
TRBD2	TRBJ2-7	12	NA	TRBV19	TGTGCCAGTACTAGCGGGAGATCCGAGCAGTACTTC	CASTSGRSEQYF
NA	TRBJ2-2	16	NA	TRBV7-3	TGTGCCAGCAGCCCAAAGGGGACTTCTAACACCGGGGAGCTGTTTTTT	CASSPKGTSNTGELFF
TRBD2	TRBJ2-1	18	NA	TRBV7-9	TGTGCCAGCACCCGGGGACTAGCGGACCATACCTTCTACAATGAGCAGTTCTTC	CASTRGLADHTFYNEQFF
TRBD1	TRBJ1-3	13	NA	TRBV30	TGTGCCTGGAGGGGAACAGGGGATACCACCATATATTTT	CAWRGTGDTTIYF
TRBD1	TRBJ1-5	13	NA	TRBV12-5	TGTGCTAGCGGGACAGGGGATTCCCAGCCCCAGCATTTT	CASGTGDSQPQHF
NA	TRBJ1-6	13	NA	TRBV29-1	TGCAGCGTTGAAGAGGGTCGGGGTTCACCCCTCCACTTT	CSVEEGRGSPLHF
NA	TRBJ1-1	15	NA	TRBV9	TGTGCCAGCAGCGGGCCTAGGGGGGGGCGAACTGAAGCTTTCTTT	CASSGPRGGRTEAFF
TRBD1	TRBJ2-3	13	NA	TRBV30	TGTGCCTGGAGTACAGACAGGGACGATACGCAGTATTTT	CAWSTDRDDTQYF
TRBD1	TRBJ2-3	17	NA	TRBV4-1	TGCGCCAGCAGCCAAACGTGGACAGGGGCGAGCACAGATACGCAGTATTTT	CASSQTWTGASTDTQYF
NA	TRBJ1-1	15	NA	TRBV2	TGTGCCAGCAGTGAATCTGGAGGGGTGGCCACTGAAGCTTTCTTT	CASSESGGVATEAFF
NA	TRBJ1-1	14	NA	TRBV4-1	TGCGCCAGCAGCCAAGATAGGGGAGGCAGCGTGGCTTTCTTT	CASSQDRGGSVAFF
NA	TRBJ1-3	12	NA	TRBV29-1	TGCAGCGTTGGCGGGCCTGGAAACACCATATATTTT	CSVGGPGNTIYF
TRBD2	TRBJ2-1	16	NA	TRBV10-1	TGCGCCAGCAGTGGCTTTGGACTAGCGGGAGTCGATGAGCAGTTCTTC	CASSGFGLAGVDEQFF
NA	TRBJ1-1	14	NA	TRBV27	TGTGCCAGCAGGGAGGGGAAACGGGGGACTGAAGCTTTCTTT	CASREGKRGTEAFF
NA	TRBJ1-1	14	NA	TRBV25-1	TGTGCCAGCACGCCTCGGGGAAGCGGCGCTGAAGCTTTCTTT	CASTPRGSGAEAFF
TRBD1	TRBJ2-3	13	NA	TRBV19	TGTGCCAGCCGACAGGGCCTCACAGATACGCAGTATTTT	CASRQGLTDTQYF
NA	TRBJ2-3	16	NA	TRBV4-3	TGCGCCAGCAGCCAAGAGGGGCAGGGGCGCACAGATACGCAGTATTTT	CASSQEGQGRTDTQYF
NA	TRBJ2-3	16	NA	TRBV7-2	TGTGCCAGCAGCACGGGACAAACAACTAGCACAGATACGCAGTATTTT	CASSTGQTTSTDTQYF
TRBD1	TRBJ1-3	14	NA	TRBV10-2	TGCGCCAGCAGTGTGGGACAGGGGAGAAACACCATATATTTT	CASSVGQGRNTIYF
NA	TRBJ1-6	15	NA	TRBV6-5	TGTGCCAGCAGTACGGGGTTATGGGATAATTCCCCCCTCCACTTT	CASSTGLWDNSPLHF
TRBD1	TRBJ1-5	14	NA	TRBV7-8	TGTGCCAGCAGCTGGGACAGGGGCGAAGGGCCCCAGCATTTT	CASSWDRGEGPQHF
TRBD2	TRBJ2-7	15	few	TRBV9	TGTGCCAGCAGCCCACGGGAGGGCCTGCCCTACGAGCAGTACTTC	CASSPREGLPYEQYF
TRBD1	TRBJ1-1	16	once	TRBV6-4	TGTGCCAGCAATTACCAGACAGGGGCCCTGAACACTGAAGCTTTCTTT	CASNYQTGALNTEAFF
TRBD1	TRBJ2-1	17	NA	TRBV7-2	TGTGCCAGCAGCTTAGGATCCCAAAACAGGGGGCGGAATGAGCAGTTCTTC	CASSLGSQNRGRNEQFF
NA	TRBJ2-7	14	NA	TRBV30	TGTGCCTGGGCACATTACAGTAGCTCCTACGAGCAGTACTTC	CAWAHYSSSYEQYF
TRBD2	TRBJ2-7	15	NA	TRBV5-1	TGCGCCAGCAGCGTAAGCGGGACCCCGGGTCCCGAGCAGTACTTC	CASSVSGTPGPEQYF
TRBD1	TRBJ1-5	14	NA	TRBV30	TGTGCCTGGAGCCGGGACAGGGGCAATCAGCCCCAGCATTTT	CAWSRDRGNQPQHF
TRBD1	TRBJ2-7	16	NA	TRBV4-2	TGTGCCAGCAGCCACTTAAAGACAGGGGTGACTTACGAGCAGTACTTC	CASSHLKTGVTYEQYF
TRBD1	TRBJ1-2	16	NA	TRBV19	TGTGCCAGTAGTATACTGGGACAGGGGGCCTCCTATGGCTACACCTTC	CASSILGQGASYGYTF
NA	TRBJ1-5	15	NA	TRBV6-5	TGTGCCAGCAGTTCCCTCAGGGGAGCCAATCAGCCCCAGCATTTT	CASSSLRGANQPQHF
TRBD1	TRBJ2-1	16	NA	TRBV11-2	TGTGCCAGCAGACCACCCGGGACAGGCGTGTACAATGAGCAGTTCTTC	CASRPPGTGVYNEQFF
NA	TRBJ1-1	14	NA	TRBV6-1	TGTGCCAATTCCGCCCCCGGGAAGAACACTGAAGCTTTCTTT	CANSAPGKNTEAFF
TRBD1	TRBJ2-2	15	NA	TRBV6-1	TGTGCCAGCAGTGAAGGGACAGGGGACACCGGGGAGCTGTTTTTT	CASSEGTGDTGELFF
TRBD1	TRBJ2-4	16	NA	TRBV7-9	TGTGCCAGCAGCTGGACAGGGGCCGAAGCCAAAAACATTCAGTACTTC	CASSWTGAEAKNIQYF
NA	TRBJ2-5	14	NA	TRBV10-3	TGTGCCATCAGTGAGGCGGTTTCGGGGGAGACCCAGTACTTC	CAISEAVSGETQYF
NA	TRBJ1-5	13	NA	TRBV6-4	TGTGCCAGCAGTTACGGGAGGGGGCAGCCCCAGCATTTT	CASSYGRGQPQHF
TRBD2	TRBJ2-2	18	NA	TRBV10-2	TGCGCCAGCAGTGAGCCCCTAAGCGGGGGGGCCGGAACCGGGGAGCTGTTTTTT	CASSEPLSGGAGTGELFF
NA	TRBJ2-1	19	NA	TRBV5-3	TGTGCCAGAAGCTTGGCCCCAGACCCTACGGGGGAAATAAACAATGAGCAGTTCTTC	CARSLAPDPTGEINNEQFF
TRBD1	TRBJ2-7	14	NA	TRBV7-2	TGTGCCAGCAGCACGGACAGGAGCTCCTACGAGCAGTACTTC	CASSTDRSSYEQYF
NA	TRBJ1-3	16	NA	TRBV5-6	TGTGCCAGCAGCTTGCCGCCCCGACAACCTGGAAACACCATATATTTT	CASSLPPRQPGNTIYF
TRBD1	TRBJ1-5	12	NA	TRBV2	TGTGCCAGCAGAGGGGGCGCGGAGCCCCAGCATTTT	CASRGGAEPQHF
NA	TRBJ2-1	14	NA	TRBV10-2	TGCGCCTCGCAGCCACAGGGCTCCTACAATGAGCAGTTCTTC	CASQPQGSYNEQFF
NA	TRBJ1-5	16	once	TRBV19	TGTGCCAGTAGTATAGTGTCCGGGAACAGCAATCAGCCCCAGCATTTT	CASSIVSGNSNQPQHF
TRBD2	TRBJ2-5	15	NA	TRBV7-2	TGTGCCAGCAGCTTAGGGATGGGGGGGACGGAGACCCAGTACTTC	CASSLGMGGTETQYF